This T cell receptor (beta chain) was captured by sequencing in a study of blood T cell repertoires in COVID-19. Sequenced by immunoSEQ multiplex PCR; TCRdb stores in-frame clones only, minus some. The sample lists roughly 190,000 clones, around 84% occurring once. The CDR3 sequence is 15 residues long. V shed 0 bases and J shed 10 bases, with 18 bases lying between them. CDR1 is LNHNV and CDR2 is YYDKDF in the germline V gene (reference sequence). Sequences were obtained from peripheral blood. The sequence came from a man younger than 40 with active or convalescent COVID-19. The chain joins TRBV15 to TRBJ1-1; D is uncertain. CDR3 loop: CATSRDTLDTPGAFF. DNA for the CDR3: TGTGCCACCAGCAGAGATACGTTAGATACGCCGGGAGCTTTCTTT.